Following are 25 T cell receptor beta chains from one sample sequenced in a study of cytomegalovirus exposure and HLA in healthy donors. This PCR relied on a set of 60 Vbeta primers and 13 Jbeta primers. Sequenced by immunoSEQ multiplex PCR; TCRdb stores in-frame clones only, minus some. This sample carries around 65,000 clones, about 82% of them seen once, and the ten largest clones take 3.5% to 5%. The specimen sequenced was PBMCs. The origin of the receptors is a woman in her 30s in good health and CMV-seronegative.

The V gene is TRBV13, the J gene TRBJ1-6; 7 bases map to TRBD1. The germline V gene encodes CDR1 PRHDT and CDR2 FYEKMQ (reference sequence). CDR3 length equals 16 residues. The V and J ends lost 0 bases and 11 bases, in that order; junction bases with no gene match: 10. CDR3 in DNA: TGTGCCAGCAGCTTAGGTACCCCGCGACAGGGTGCACCCCTCCACTTT. Protein sequence: CASSLGTPRQGAPLHF.

The chain combines TRBV29-1 with TRBJ2-2, with 9 bases aligning to TRBD1. Germline V gene lookup returns CDR1 SQVTM and CDR2 ANQGSEA. This CDR3 is 13 amino acids long. CDR3 coding DNA: TGCACGGGGGGACAGGGTGGAACCGGGGAGCTGTTTTTT. It yields the protein CTGGQGGTGELFF.

This rearrangement joins TRBV4-1 to TRBJ2-7; D might be TRBD1 (5 bases). Deletions cut 0 bases from V and 0 bases from J, with 9 bases between. Germline assignment: CDR1 MGHRA and CDR2 YSYEKL. The CDR3 totals 15 residues. The DNA of the CDR3 is TGCGCCAGCAGCCAAGAGACAGCCAGCTCCTACGAGCAGTACTTC. Amino acids: CASSQETASSYEQYF.

This chain uses TRBV29-1 with TRBJ2-7; the match to TRBD1 covers 7 bases. V was clipped by 7 bases and J by 2 bases; unmatched bases: 8. CDR3 length equals 13 residues. Germline CDR1 and CDR2: SQVTM and ANQGSEA. The CDR3 DNA reads TGCAGCGCCACCGGGACAGAGGCCTACGAGCAGTACTTC. Translated, it gives CSATGTEAYEQYF.

This clone was counted only a few times. J is TRBJ2-7 and V is TRBV11-2; D gene unclear. V lost 5 bases to trimming and J lost 3 bases, with 17 bases between them. Looked up from germline, CDR1 is SGHAT and CDR2 is FQNNGV. The CDR3 runs to 15 residues. CDR3 protein: CASSDFSYSIYEQYF. CDR3 coding DNA: TGTGCCAGCAGCGACTTCTCTTATTCCATCTACGAGCAGTACTTC.

The chain combines TRBV6-5 with TRBJ2-7; D is possibly TRBD1 (6 bases). Germline-derived CDR1 and CDR2 are MNHEY and SVGAGI. Trimming removed 2 bases from V and 7 bases from J, with 12 bases in between. The CDR3 has 13 residues. The CDR3 here is CASSYQGRKEQYF. In DNA, the CDR3 is TGTGCCAGCAGTTACCAGGGGCGGAAAGAGCAGTACTTC.

This rearrangement joins TRBV30 to TRBJ2-1, with 7 bases identical to TRBD2. The CDR3 consists of 17 residues. J lost 5 bases, V lost 0 bases, and 13 bases had no gene match. CDR1 GTSNPN and CDR2 SVGIG come from the germline V gene (reference sequence). CDR3 DNA sequence: TGTGCCTGGAGTGTCGGGTTCTCGGGGAGGGAAAACAATGAGCAGTTCTTC. Translated, it gives CAWSVGFSGRENNEQFF.

Regarding this clone: At one end, the junction sequence differs from germline, possibly due to a read error. V gene TRBV25-1 combines with J gene TRBJ1-2; a weak D match, TRBD1 (6 bases). Per the germline V gene, CDR1 is MGHDK and CDR2 is SYGVNS. The CDR3 contains 11 residues. The CDR3 coding sequence is TGTGCCAGCAGGAACGGGGGGCTTTGCGCCTTC. It codes for CASRNGGLCAF.

In its sample, this clone was seen a few times. CDR3 region: CASSPAGGTYEQYF. The CDR3 region has the DNA TGTGCCAGCAGTCCAGCGGGAGGGACCTACGAGCAGTACTTC. The rearrangement links TRBV6-5 to TRBJ2-7; 10 nucleotides align to TRBD2. CDR3 length: 14 residues. The germline V gene encodes CDR1 MNHEY and CDR2 SVGAGI. J was trimmed by 2 bases and V by 5 bases; bases with no gene match: 3.

This clone was counted a single time. Germline and junction disagree at one end, which may indicate a read error. This chain uses TRBV7-7 with TRBJ1-1; the D is unclear. The CDR3 covers 9 residues. Germline loops: CDR1 SSHAT, CDR2 FNYEAQ (reference sequence). CDR3 in DNA: TGTGCTAGCAGCTCTCGAGCTTTCTTT. Encoded protein: CASSSRAFF.

The V call is TRBV2, the J call TRBJ2-1; 11 nucleotides match TRBD2. The CDR3 is made up of 16 amino acids. Germline CDR1 is SNHLY and CDR2 is FYNNEI. V lost 3 bases and J lost 5; bases outside the gene matches: 6. The DNA for the CDR3 is TGTGCCAGCAGTGACCGACTAGCGGGACCTAACAATGAGCAGTTCTTC. Amino acids: CASSDRLAGPNNEQFF.

V and J are TRBV19 and TRBJ2-3; possibly TRBD2 for D (6 bases). The germline V gene has CDR1 LNHDA and CDR2 SQIVND (reference sequence). This CDR3 spans 13 amino acids. V shed 5 bases and J shed 4 bases, with 10 bases lying between them. The CDR3 spells CASSGTSPDTQYF. CDR3 DNA sequence: TGTGCCAGTAGTGGCACTAGCCCAGATACGCAGTATTTT.

This chain links TRBV25-1 with TRBJ1-6; the D gene is possibly TRBD1 (5 bases). Deletions cut 3 bases from V and 9 bases from J, with 9 bases between. The CDR3 sequence is 13 residues long. Germline V CDR1 and CDR2: MGHDK, SYGVNS. Here the CDR3 DNA reads TGTGCCAGCAGTGATAGGGGAGGTTCACCCCTCCACTTT. It is translated as CASSDRGGSPLHF.

This clone appeared once. The J gene is TRBJ2-3, the V gene TRBV30, with 7 bases aligning to TRBD2. Germline CDR1 GTSNPN, CDR2 SVGIG (reference sequence). Trimming at V came to 4 bases and at J to 4 bases, leaving 11 bases not matched to a gene. CDR3 length: 15 residues. The chain's CDR3 is CAWNGGRGSADTQYF. The CDR3 nucleotides read TGTGCCTGGAACGGAGGGCGGGGGTCCGCAGATACGCAGTATTTT.

The sample holds one count of this clone. The V call is TRBV25-1, the J call TRBJ2-1; maybe TRBD2 (6 bases). Germline CDR1 and CDR2: MGHDK and SYGVNS. This CDR3 has 15 residues. Trimming cost V 5 bases and J 0 bases, with 11 bases left between them. CDR3 in DNA: TGTGCCAGCAGTAAGATGGGGGGCTCCTACAATGAGCAGTTCTTC. Residues: CASSKMGGSYNEQFF.

The rearrangement links TRBV10-3 to TRBJ2-7; 7 bases agree with TRBD1. Germline assignment: CDR1 ENHRY and CDR2 SYGVKD. The CDR3 spans 15 residues. V lost 3 bases to trimming and J lost 0 bases; unmatched junction nucleotides: 5. The CDR3 loop is CAISDGDRSSYEQYF. CDR3 bases: TGTGCCATCAGTGATGGGGACAGAAGCTCCTACGAGCAGTACTTC.

V and J are TRBV5-4 and TRBJ1-2, with 7 positions matching TRBD1. Germline V CDR1 and CDR2: SGHNT, YYREEE (reference sequence). Unmatched junction bases numbered 12, after V lost 5 bases and J lost 11 bases. The CDR3 is made up of 13 amino acids. The CDR3, as DNA: TGTGCCAGCAGACTCCCGGGACAGCCGACTTACACCTTC. Translated, it gives CASRLPGQPTYTF.

This sequence joins TRBV7-2 and TRBJ2-5; tentative D call: TRBD2 (6 bases). CDR1 SGHTA and CDR2 FQGNSA come from the germline V gene. This CDR3 contains 15 residues. V lost 7 bases and J lost 5, with 20 bases in between. As DNA, the CDR3 is TGTGCCAGCACCCGGGTCGGGGGAATGGGGGAGACCCAGTACTTC. It codes for CASTRVGGMGETQYF.

Note on this clone: Other DNA variants within this sample encode the same CDR3. The chain is built from TRBV9 and TRBJ2-7; D perhaps matches TRBD2 (6 bases). The CDR3 length is 14 residues. CDR1 and CDR2 from the germline V gene are SGDLS and YYNGEE. Deletions cut 0 bases from V and 2 bases from J, with 9 bases between. CDR3 sequence (DNA): TGTGCCAGCAGCGTAGGAGGAGGGACCTACGAGCAGTACTTC. As protein: CASSVGGGTYEQYF.

The rearrangement links TRBV11-2 to TRBJ2-5, with a weak D call TRBD1 (6 bases). Deletions cut 5 bases from V and 2 bases from J, with 15 bases between. Germline CDR1 and CDR2: SGHAT and FQNNGV. CDR3 length equals 15 residues. The CDR3 loop reads CASSTETGVQETQYF. DNA for the CDR3: TGTGCCAGCAGCACGGAGACAGGAGTACAAGAGACCCAGTACTTC.

This chain connects TRBV11-2 to TRBJ1-4, with D unclear. V was trimmed by 5 bases and J by 4 bases, leaving 11 bases between them. Germline V CDR1 and CDR2: SGHAT, FQNNGV. The CDR3 consists of 14 residues. The CDR3 loop reads CASSPRARNEKLFF. DNA of the CDR3: TGTGCCAGCAGCCCGAGGGCCCGTAATGAAAAACTGTTTTTT.

V and J are TRBV30 and TRBJ1-1; D unresolved. Looked up from germline, CDR1 is GTSNPN and CDR2 is SVGIG (reference sequence). Trimming removed 3 bases from V and 2 bases from J, with 7 bases in between. The CDR3 is 12 amino acids. In nucleotides, the CDR3 is TGTGCCTGGAGGCTGGCCAACACTGAAGCTTTCTTT. This gives the protein CAWRLANTEAFF. Variable domain in full (rest from reference TRBV30 and TRBJ1-1): SQTIHQWPATLVQPVGSPLSLECTVEGTSNPNLYWYRQAAGRGLQLLFYSVGIGQISSEVPQNLSASRPQDRQFILSSKKLLLSDSGFYLCAWRLANTEAFFGQGTRLTVV.

The chain uses TRBV9 and TRBJ1-1, with no clear D. Trimming stripped 5 bases from V and 4 bases from J, with 9 bases between. CDR1 is SGDLS, CDR2 YYNGEE, per germline. CDR3 size: 12 residues. This CDR3 is CASRSPGTEAFF. CDR3 sequence (DNA): TGTGCCAGCAGGAGCCCAGGCACTGAAGCTTTCTTT.

This chain uses TRBV5-1 with TRBJ2-1, with 13 bases matching TRBD2. Germline V gene data show CDR1 as SGHRS and CDR2 as YFSETQ. With V trimmed by 0 bases and J by 5 bases, 14 bases remained unmatched. CDR3 length: 20 residues. CDR3 in DNA: TGCGCCAGCAGCTTGGTCTCGACTAGCGGGAGGAGGGGGTCCGACAATGAGCAGTTCTTC. Translation: CASSLVSTSGRRGSDNEQFF.

The chain carries TRBV30 and TRBJ2-2; 9 bases line up with TRBD1. J lost 3 bases, V lost 2 bases, and 4 bases had no gene match. CDR3 length: 15 amino acids. Germline CDR1 reads GTSNPN; CDR2 reads SVGIG (reference sequence). CDR3 DNA sequence: TGTGCCTGGAGTAGGACAGGGGTGGACACCGGGGAGCTGTTTTTT. It encodes CAWSRTGVDTGELFF.